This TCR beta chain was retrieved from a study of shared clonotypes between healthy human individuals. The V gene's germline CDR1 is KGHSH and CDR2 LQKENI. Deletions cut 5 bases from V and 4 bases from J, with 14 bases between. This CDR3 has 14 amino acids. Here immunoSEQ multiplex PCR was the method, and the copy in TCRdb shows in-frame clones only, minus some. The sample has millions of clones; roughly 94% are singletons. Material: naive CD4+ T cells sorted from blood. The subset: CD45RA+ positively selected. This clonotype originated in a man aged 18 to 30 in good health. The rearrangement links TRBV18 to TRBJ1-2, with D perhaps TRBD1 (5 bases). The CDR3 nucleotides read TGTGCCAGCTCAGCCGATCCGGGGCCCTATGGCTACACCTTC. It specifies CASSADPGPYGYTF.